This T cell receptor beta chain was documented in a study of response to subunit inactivated influenza vaccine. General study findings and limits: Authors suggested that a seasonal influenza vaccination recruits few new T cells each time.

One entry per CDR3 protein, called by TCRdb with MiXCR from the RT-PCR reads. Of hundreds of thousands of distinct CDR3 sequences in the sample, about a fifth were seen once. Remarks on this clonotype: Its specificity is unknown.

The germline V and J ends were trimmed by 2 bases and 1 base, with 14 bases remaining between them. This CDR3 region has 15 residues. Germline V gives CDR1 DFQATT, CDR2 SNEGSKA (reference sequence). The clonotype was recovered from a man aged 50 to 75 who received an inactivated influenza vaccine. Sequencing used PBMCs from blood, obtained less than 22 months after vaccination. V is TRBV20-1 and J is TRBJ1-1; no reliable D call. CDR3 in amino acids: CSARSPGSRNTEAFF. The CDR3 region has the DNA TGCAGTGCTAGATCCCCGGGAAGCAGGAACACTGAAGCTTTCTTT.